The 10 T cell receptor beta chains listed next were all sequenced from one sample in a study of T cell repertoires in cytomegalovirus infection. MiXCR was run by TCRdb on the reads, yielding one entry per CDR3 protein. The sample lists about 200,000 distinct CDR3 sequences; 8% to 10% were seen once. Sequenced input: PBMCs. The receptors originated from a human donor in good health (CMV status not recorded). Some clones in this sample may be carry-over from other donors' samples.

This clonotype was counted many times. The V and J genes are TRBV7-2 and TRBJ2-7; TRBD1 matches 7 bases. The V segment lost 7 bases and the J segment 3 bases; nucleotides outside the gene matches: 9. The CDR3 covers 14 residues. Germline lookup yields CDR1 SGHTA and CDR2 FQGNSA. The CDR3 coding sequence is TGTGCCAGCACCCAACAGGGGACACTCTACGAGCAGTACTTC. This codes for CASTQQGTLYEQYF.

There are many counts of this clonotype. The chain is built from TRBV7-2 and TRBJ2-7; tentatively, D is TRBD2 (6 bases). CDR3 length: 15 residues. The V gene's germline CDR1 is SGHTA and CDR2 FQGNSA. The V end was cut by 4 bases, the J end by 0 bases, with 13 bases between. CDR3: CASSWRETLSYEQYF. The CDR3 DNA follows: TGTGCCAGCAGCTGGAGGGAGACCCTCTCCTACGAGCAGTACTTC.

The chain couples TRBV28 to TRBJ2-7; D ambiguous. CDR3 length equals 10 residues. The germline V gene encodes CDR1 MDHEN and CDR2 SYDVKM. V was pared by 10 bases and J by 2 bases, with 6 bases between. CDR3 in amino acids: CATATYEQYF. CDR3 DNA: TGTGCCACCGCAACCTACGAGCAGTACTTC.

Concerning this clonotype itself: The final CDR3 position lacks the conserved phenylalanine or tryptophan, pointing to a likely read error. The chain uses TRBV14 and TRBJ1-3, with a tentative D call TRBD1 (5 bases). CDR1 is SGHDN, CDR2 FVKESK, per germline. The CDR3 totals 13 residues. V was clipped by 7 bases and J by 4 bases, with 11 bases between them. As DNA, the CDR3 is TGTGCCAGCACCCGGGACCTGGGAAACACCATATATTTG. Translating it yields CASTRDLGNTIYL.

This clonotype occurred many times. CDR3 in amino acids: CASSQAGTSGRKEQFF. The CDR3 nucleotides are TGCGCCAGCAGCCAAGCCGGGACTAGCGGTCGGAAGGAGCAGTTCTTC. V usage is TRBV4-3 and J usage is TRBJ2-1; 11 positions match TRBD2. CDR1 and CDR2 (germline): LGHNA, YSLEER. This CDR3 comprises 16 residues. Trimming took 1 base from V and 10 from J; bases not matched to a gene: 9.

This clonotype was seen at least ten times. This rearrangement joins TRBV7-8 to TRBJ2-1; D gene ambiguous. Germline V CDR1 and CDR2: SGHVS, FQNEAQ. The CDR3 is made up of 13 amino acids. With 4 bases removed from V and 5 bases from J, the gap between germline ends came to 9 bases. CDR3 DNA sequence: TGTGCCAGCAGCTCCCAGGCCAACAATGAGCAGTTCTTC. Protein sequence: CASSSQANNEQFF.

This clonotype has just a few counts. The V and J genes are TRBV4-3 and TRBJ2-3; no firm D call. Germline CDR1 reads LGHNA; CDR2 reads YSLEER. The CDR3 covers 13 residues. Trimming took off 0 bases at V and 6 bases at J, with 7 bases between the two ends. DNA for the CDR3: TGCGCCAGCAGCCAAGATGTTGGGGATACGCAGTATTTT. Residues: CASSQDVGDTQYF.

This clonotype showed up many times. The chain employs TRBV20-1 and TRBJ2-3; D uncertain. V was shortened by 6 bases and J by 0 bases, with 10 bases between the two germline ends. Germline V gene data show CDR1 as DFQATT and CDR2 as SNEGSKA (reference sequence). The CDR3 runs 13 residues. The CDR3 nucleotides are TGCAGTGCGGAACAGATAAGCACAGATACGCAGTATTTT. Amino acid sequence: CSAEQISTDTQYF.

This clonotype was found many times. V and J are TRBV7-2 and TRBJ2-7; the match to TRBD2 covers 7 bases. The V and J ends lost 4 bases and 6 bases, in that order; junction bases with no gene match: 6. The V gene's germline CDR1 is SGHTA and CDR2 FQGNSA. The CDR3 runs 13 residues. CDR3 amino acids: CASSSVPGGEQYF. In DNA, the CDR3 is TGTGCCAGCAGCTCCGTCCCGGGGGGCGAGCAGTACTTC.

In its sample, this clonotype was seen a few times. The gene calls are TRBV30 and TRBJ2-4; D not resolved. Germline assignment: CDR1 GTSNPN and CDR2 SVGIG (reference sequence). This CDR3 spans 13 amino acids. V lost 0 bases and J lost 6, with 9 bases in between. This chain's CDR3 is CAWSVNLLNIQYF. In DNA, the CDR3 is TGTGCCTGGAGTGTAAATCTTCTAAACATTCAGTACTTC.